This is a list of T cell receptor beta chains from one sample in a study of blood T cell repertoires in COVID-19. Sequencing was performed with immunoSEQ multiplex PCR; in TCRdb, only in-frame clones are kept and a portion is missing. The data contain approximately 260,000 clones, over 65% of them singletons. The sequenced sample consisted of peripheral blood. All receptors come from a man aged 60-69 years who had recovered from COVID-19. Both conserved end residues are part of each CDR3. D genes are given only for firm matches. Size tells how often a clone was seen (once, few, many) or the class of an expanded clone, and some rows leave it out.

j_call clone_size d_call v_call cdr3_aa cdr3_nt
TRBJ2-7 NA TRBD1 TRBV4-1 CASRENWGQGSYEQYF TGCGCCAGCAGAGAAAACTGGGGACAGGGCTCCTACGAGCAGTACTTC
TRBJ1-2 NA TRBD1 TRBV5-1 CASSLQGQGRSYTF TGCGCCAGCAGCTTGCAGGGACAGGGAAGAAGCTACACCTTC
TRBJ2-7 NA TRBD1 TRBV28 CASNTPGTGLYEQYF TGTGCCAGCAACACGCCGGGGACAGGGCTCTACGAGCAGTACTTC
TRBJ2-2 NA NA TRBV27 CASSLSVTYPGELFF TGTGCCAGCAGTTTAAGCGTGACCTATCCCGGGGAGCTGTTTTTT
TRBJ2-3 NA TRBD2 TRBV7-2 CASSSAGTTEDTQYF TGTGCCAGCAGCAGCGCAGGGACTACCGAAGATACGCAGTATTTT
TRBJ2-3 NA TRBD2 TRBV18 CASSFSSGGASTDTQYF TGTGCCAGCTCATTCTCTAGCGGGGGAGCTAGCACAGATACGCAGTATTTT
TRBJ1-1 NA NA TRBV10-3 CAISGNTEAFF TGTGCCATCAGTGGAAACACGGAAGCTTTCTTT
TRBJ2-6 NA NA TRBV4-1 CASSQDPGFGANVLTF TGCGCCAGCAGCCAAGATCCGGGGTTCGGGGCCAACGTCCTGACTTTC
TRBJ1-1 NA NA TRBV6-6 CASSPAGVSRMNTEAFF TGTGCCAGCAGTCCAGCAGGGGTTTCTAGGATGAACACTGAAGCTTTCTTT
TRBJ2-7 NA NA TRBV28 CASSLESVYEQYF TGTGCCAGCAGTTTAGAATCGGTATACGAGCAGTACTTC
TRBJ2-7 NA TRBD1 TRBV6-5 CASWGDRGHEQYF TGTGCCAGTTGGGGTGACAGGGGCCACGAGCAGTACTTC
TRBJ2-5 NA NA TRBV5-4 CASSQTSFQETQYF TGTGCCAGCAGCCAGACTAGTTTCCAAGAGACCCAGTACTTC
TRBJ2-1 once TRBD2 TRBV11-3 CASSLAGGLGEQFF TGTGCCTCCAGCCTAGCGGGGGGGCTGGGTGAGCAGTTCTTC
TRBJ2-1 NA NA TRBV19 CASSREDGASNWNEQFF TGTGCCAGTAGTAGAGAGGATGGGGCCTCAAACTGGAATGAGCAGTTCTTC
TRBJ2-2 NA NA TRBV11-2 CASSSTRLRTGELFF TGTGCCAGCAGCTCCACCCGCCTTAGAACCGGGGAGCTGTTTTTT
TRBJ2-7 NA TRBD1 TRBV6-5 CASRPTGTGTYEQYF TGTGCCAGCAGACCCACCGGGACAGGGACCTACGAGCAGTACTTC
TRBJ2-1 NA NA TRBV21-1 CASRAFGTSGDSDEQFF TGTGCCAGCAGGGCCTTCGGGACTAGCGGGGACAGCGATGAGCAGTTCTTC
TRBJ2-1 NA TRBD2 TRBV10-3 CAISVAGVPSSYNEQFF TGTGCCATCAGTGTAGCGGGAGTCCCTTCCTCCTACAATGAGCAGTTCTTC
TRBJ1-1 NA NA TRBV28 CASTPGGAGTEAFF TGTGCCAGCACCCCGGGAGGGGCTGGCACTGAAGCTTTCTTT
TRBJ2-1 NA TRBD2 TRBV2 CASSDPFGFGGVRNEQFF TGTGCCAGCAGTGATCCCTTTGGTTTCGGGGGGGTTAGGAATGAGCAGTTCTTC
TRBJ2-7 once TRBD1 TRBV27 CASSRTGKEQYF TGTGCCAGCAGTAGGACAGGGAAGGAACAGTACTTC
TRBJ1-1 NA NA TRBV11-2 CASSFGRGNTEAFF TGTGCCAGCAGCTTTGGACGGGGGAACACTGAAGCTTTCTTT